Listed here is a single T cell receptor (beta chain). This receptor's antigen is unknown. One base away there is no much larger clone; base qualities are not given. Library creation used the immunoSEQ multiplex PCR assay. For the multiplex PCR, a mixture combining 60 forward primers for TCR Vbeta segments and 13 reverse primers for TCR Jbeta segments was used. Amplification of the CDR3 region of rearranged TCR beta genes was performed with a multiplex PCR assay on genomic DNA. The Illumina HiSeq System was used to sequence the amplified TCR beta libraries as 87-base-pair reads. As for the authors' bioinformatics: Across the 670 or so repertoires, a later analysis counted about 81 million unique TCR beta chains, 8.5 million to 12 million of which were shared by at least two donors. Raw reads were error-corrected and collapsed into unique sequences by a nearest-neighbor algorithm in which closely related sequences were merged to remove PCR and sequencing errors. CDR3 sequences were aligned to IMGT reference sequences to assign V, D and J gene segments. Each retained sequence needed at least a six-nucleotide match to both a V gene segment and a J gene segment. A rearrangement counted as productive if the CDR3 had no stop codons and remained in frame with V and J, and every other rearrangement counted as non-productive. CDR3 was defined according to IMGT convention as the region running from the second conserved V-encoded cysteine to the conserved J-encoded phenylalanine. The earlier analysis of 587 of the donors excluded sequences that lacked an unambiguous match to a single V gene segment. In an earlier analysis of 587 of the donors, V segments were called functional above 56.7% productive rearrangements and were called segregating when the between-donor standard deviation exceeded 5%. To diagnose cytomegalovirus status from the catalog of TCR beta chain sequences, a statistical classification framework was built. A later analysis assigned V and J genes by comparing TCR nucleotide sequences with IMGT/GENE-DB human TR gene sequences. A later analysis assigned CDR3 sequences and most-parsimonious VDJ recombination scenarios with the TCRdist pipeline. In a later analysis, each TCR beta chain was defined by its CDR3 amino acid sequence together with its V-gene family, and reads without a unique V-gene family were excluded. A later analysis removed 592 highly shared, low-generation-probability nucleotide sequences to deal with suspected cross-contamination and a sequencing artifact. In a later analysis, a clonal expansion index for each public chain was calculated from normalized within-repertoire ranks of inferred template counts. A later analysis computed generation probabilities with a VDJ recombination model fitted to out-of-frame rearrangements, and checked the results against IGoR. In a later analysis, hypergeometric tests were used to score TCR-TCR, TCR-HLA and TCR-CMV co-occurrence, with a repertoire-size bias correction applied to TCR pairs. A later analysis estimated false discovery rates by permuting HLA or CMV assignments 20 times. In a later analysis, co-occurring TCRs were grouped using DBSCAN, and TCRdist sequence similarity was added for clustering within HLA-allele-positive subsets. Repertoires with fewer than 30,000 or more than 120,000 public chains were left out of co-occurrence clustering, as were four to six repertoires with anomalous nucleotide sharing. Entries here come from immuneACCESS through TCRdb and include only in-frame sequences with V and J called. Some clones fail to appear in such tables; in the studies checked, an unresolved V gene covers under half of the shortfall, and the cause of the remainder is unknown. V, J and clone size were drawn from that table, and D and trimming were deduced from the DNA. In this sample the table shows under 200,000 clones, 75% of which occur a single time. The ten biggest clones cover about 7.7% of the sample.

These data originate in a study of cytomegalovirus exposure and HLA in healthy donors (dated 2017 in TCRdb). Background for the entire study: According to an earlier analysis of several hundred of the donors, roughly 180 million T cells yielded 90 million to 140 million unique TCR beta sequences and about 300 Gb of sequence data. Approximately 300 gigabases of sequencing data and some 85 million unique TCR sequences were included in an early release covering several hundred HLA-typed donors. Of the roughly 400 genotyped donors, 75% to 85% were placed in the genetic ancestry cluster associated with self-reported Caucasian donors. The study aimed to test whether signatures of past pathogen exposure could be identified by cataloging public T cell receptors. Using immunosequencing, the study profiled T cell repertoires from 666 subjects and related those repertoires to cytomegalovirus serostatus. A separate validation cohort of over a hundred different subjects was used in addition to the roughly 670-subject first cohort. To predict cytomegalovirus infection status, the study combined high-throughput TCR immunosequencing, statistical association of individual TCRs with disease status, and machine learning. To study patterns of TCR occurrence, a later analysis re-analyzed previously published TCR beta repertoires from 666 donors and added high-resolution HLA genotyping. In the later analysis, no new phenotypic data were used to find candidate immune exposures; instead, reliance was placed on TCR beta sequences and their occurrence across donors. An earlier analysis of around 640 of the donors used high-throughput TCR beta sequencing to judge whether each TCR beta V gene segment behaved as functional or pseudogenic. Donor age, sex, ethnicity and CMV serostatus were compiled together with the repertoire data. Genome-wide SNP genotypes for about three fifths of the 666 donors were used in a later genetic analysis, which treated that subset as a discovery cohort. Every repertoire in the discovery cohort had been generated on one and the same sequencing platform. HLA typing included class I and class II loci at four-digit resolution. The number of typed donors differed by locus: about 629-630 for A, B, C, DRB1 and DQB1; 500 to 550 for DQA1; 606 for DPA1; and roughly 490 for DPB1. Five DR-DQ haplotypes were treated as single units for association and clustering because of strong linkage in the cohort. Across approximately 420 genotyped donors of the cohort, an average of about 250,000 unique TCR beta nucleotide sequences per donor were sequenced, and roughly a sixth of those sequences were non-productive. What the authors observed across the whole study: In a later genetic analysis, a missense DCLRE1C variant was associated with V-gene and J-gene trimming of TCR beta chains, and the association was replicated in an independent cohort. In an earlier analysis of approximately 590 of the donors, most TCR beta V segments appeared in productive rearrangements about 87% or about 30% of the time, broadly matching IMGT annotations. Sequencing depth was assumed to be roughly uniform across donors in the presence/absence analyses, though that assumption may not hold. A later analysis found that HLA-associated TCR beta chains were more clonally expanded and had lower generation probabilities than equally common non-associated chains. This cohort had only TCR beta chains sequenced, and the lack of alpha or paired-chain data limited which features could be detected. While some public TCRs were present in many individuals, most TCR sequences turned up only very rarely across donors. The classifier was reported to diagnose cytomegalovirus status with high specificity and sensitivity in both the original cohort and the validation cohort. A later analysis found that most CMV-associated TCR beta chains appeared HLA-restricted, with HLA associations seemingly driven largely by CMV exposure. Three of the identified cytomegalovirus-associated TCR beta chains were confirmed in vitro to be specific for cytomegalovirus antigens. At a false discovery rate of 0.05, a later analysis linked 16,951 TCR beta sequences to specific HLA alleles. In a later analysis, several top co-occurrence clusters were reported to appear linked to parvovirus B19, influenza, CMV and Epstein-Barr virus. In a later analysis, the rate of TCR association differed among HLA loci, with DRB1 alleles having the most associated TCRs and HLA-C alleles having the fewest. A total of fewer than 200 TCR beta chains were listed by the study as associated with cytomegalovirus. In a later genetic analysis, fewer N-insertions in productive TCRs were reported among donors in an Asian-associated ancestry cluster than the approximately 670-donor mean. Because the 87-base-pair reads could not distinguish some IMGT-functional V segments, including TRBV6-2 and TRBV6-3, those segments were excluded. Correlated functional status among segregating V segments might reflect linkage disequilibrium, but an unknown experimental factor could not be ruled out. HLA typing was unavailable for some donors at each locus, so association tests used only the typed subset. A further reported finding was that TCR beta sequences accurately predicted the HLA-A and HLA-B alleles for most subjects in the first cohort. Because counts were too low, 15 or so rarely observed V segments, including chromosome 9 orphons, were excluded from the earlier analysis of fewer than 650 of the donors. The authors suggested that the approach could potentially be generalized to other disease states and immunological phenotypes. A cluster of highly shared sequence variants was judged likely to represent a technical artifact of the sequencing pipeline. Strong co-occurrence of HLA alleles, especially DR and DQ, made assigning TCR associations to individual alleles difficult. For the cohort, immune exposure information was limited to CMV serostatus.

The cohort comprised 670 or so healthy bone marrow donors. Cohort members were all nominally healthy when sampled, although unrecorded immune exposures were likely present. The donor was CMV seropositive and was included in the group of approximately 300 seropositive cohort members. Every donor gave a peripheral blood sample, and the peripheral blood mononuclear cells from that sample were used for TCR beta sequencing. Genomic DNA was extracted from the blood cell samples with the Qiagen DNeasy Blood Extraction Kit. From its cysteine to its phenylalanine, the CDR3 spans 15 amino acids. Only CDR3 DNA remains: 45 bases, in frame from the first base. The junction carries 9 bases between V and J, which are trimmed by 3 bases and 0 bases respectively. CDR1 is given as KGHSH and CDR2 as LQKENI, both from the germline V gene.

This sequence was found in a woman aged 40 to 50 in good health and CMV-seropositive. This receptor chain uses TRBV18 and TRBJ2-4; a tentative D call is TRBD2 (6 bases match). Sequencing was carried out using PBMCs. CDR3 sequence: CASSPRELAKNIQYF. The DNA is TGTGCCAGCTCACCCCGGGAGCTAGCCAAAAACATTCAGTACTTC.